This T cell receptor (beta chain) stems from a study of blood T cell repertoires in COVID-19. V lost 10 bases and J 3 bases, leaving 10 bases between the germline ends. This CDR3 is 13 amino acids long. The repertoire was sequenced with immunoSEQ multiplex PCR; TCRdb's copy has only in-frame clones and lacks some. The sample lists approximately 120,000 clones, roughly four fifths occurring once. The genes are TRBV12-3 or TRBV12-4 and TRBJ1-6; D remains ambiguous. Sequencing input: peripheral blood. This TCR was sampled from a human donor in a cohort sampled during active COVID-19. The CDR3 nucleotides are TGTGCCACCACCCCCAGCTATAATTCACCCCTCCACTTT. As protein: CATTPSYNSPLHF.